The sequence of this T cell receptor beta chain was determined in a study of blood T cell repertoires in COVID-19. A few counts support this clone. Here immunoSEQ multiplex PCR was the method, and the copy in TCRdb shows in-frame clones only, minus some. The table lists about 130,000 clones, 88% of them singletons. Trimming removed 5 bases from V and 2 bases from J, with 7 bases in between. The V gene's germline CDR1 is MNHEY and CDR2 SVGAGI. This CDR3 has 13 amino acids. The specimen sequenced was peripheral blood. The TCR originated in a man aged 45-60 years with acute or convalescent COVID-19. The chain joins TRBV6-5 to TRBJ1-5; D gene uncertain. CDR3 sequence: CASSIVGNQPQHF. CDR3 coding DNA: TGTGCCAGCAGTATAGTGGGCAATCAGCCCCAGCATTTT.